This T cell receptor (beta chain) appears in the sequencing data of a study of shared clonotypes between healthy human individuals. Over several immunoSEQ plates, each subset's genomic DNA was distributed in even portions. In the sorted-subset replicate PCRs, around 200 ng DNA, roughly 29,000 T cell genomes, was used. Measured with immunoSEQ multiplex PCR; TCRdb has only the in-frame clones, and not every one. The data show about 1.1 million clones, 75% to 85% seen once. This clone was observed at least ten times. The antigen is not known. Study results and limitations: Expectations were that clonotype sharing among donors would be affected by sequencing depth. With few donors, the genetic and exposure-history diversity represented was limited.

CDR1 and CDR2 from the germline V gene are LNHDA and SQIVND (reference sequence). This CDR3 comprises 13 residues. V lost 11 bases, J lost 9 bases, and 20 bases lay in between. Material for sequencing was memory CD4+ T cells from PBMCs. Subset reported: CD45RA-negative fraction. This TCR derives from a man younger than 35 in good health. Some clones in this sample may be carry-over from other donors' samples. The chain employs TRBV19 and TRBJ2-1, with D possibly TRBD2 on 6 matching bases. The CDR3 protein is CACGVVAGGEQFF. The DNA for the CDR3 is TGTGCCTGCGGGGTTGTTGCGGGTGGTGAGCAGTTCTTC.